What follows describes a single TCR beta chain. Its antigen remains unidentified. The input lacks base qualities; no much larger clone sits a single base away. The data were taken from a study of blood T cell repertoires in COVID-19 (dated by TCRdb to 2018 to 2021). Background for the entire study: Samples from collaborators originated in the United States, Italy and Spain and spanned both the acute and convalescent phases of COVID-19. The material from the prospective study consisted of cDNA or gDNA derived from T cells, B-cell-depleted T cells, or PBMCs. The dataset comprised deeply sampled blood TCRbeta repertoires from subjects exposed to, actively infected with, or recovered from COVID-19. The repertoires were released in a freely available public database meant as a resource for research on the immune response to SARS-CoV-2. The samples were drawn from two sources: the first 160 participants of the ongoing ImmuneRACE study, and fewer than 1,500 subjects contributed by 6 global collaborators. Nearly every sample came with metadata listing a de-identified subject ID, COVID-19 status, age in years and sex. HLA class I and class II types, where available, came from metadata supplied by the sample provider rather than from assay-based typing. Overall results and qualifications from the work: The amount of clinical and demographic metadata varied by source and participant and was provided uncurated.

Collaborating institutions collected whole blood in K2EDTA tubes following their own protocols. For TCRbeta analysis, collaborators shipped samples as frozen whole blood, isolated PBMCs, or DNA extracted from either of those sample types. TCRbeta CDR3 regions were amplified from genomic DNA by means of the immunoSEQ Assay, a bias-controlled multiplex PCR. Processing in the source paper ran as follows. Nucleated cell counts per sample were estimated from amplification of reference gene primers within the assay. Sequence reads were collapsed and filtered to measure the absolute abundance of every unique TCRbeta CDR3 rearrangement. For each sample, productive Simpson clonality was calculated as the square root of Simpson's diversity index over productive rearrangements. The source is immuneACCESS, and TCRdb retained only in-frame sequences with V and J called. Part of the clones is not carried over; for the studies checked, unresolved V genes explain less than half of this, and the remainder is unexplained. The V and J calls and clone size were taken over from that table, and D and trimming were inferred from the DNA. The sample data list some 120,000 clones, and more than 70% of these were observed just once. The ten largest clones represent about 1.5% of the sample.

This sequence was found in a human donor in a cohort sampled during active COVID-19. Sample: peripheral blood.

The bases are TGTGCCAGCAGCTTAGCGGGGCCCTTCGAGCAGTACTTC. Its protein reads: CASSLAGPFEQYF. The rearranged chain carries TRBV7-2 and TRBJ2-7; the D segment could be TRBD1, given 5 matching bases. Spanning cysteine to phenylalanine, the CDR3 consists of 13 amino acids. The only DNA kept is the CDR3, 39 bases in frame from the first base. At the junction V is shortened by 0 bases and J by 6 bases, with 9 bases in between. As encoded in the germline V gene, CDR1 is SGHTA while CDR2 is FQGNSA.